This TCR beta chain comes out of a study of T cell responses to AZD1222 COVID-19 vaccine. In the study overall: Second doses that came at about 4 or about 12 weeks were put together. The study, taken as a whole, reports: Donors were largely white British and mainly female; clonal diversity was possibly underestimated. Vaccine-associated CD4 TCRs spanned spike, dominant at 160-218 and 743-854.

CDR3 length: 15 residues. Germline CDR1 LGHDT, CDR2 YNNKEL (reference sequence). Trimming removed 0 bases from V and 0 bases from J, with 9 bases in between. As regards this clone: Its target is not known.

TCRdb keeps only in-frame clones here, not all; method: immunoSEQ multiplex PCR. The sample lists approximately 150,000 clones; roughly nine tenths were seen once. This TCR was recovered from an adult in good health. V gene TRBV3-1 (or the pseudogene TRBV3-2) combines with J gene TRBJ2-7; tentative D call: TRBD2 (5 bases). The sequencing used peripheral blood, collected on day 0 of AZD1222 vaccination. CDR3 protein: CASSQDQRSSYEQYF. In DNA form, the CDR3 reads TGTGCCAGCAGCCAAGATCAGCGGAGCTCCTACGAGCAGTACTTC.